This TCR beta chain was sequenced during a study of cytomegalovirus exposure and HLA in healthy donors. Study at large: An early data release held some 85 million unique TCRs from HLA-typed donors.

This clone was counted only a few times. What it binds is not known. Germline V lookup: CDR1 MNHEY, CDR2 SMNVEV (reference sequence). Trimming at V came to 3 bases and at J to 5 bases, leaving 11 bases not matched to a gene. The CDR3 length is 17 residues. The study, taken as a whole, reports: Links to common viral pathogens appeared, in a later analysis, for several of the most significant clusters. Reportedly, HLA-A and HLA-B alleles of most subjects were accurately predicted from TCR beta.

Primers for the PCR totalled 60 Vbeta and 13 Jbeta. Authors' data handling: It was a later analysis that counted approximately 81 million unique TCR beta chains, of which around 11 million were shared. The table came from immunoSEQ multiplex PCR; TCRdb's copy has only in-frame clones and leaves some out. V, J and clone size were drawn from that table, and D and trimming were deduced from the DNA. Of 220,000 or so clones listed, roughly 80% are singletons. This chain joins TRBV27 and TRBJ2-2; 8 positions agree with TRBD1. This TCR was sampled from a woman between 35 and 50 years old in good health and CMV-seronegative. Sequenced input: PBMCs. The CDR3 DNA reads TGTGCCAGCAGTTTCCGGAAGGACAGGGAGAGAACCGGGGAGCTGTTTTTT. Its protein is CASSFRKDRERTGELFF.